The clone carrying this T cell receptor beta chain appeared many times. Its antigen is unknown. The data derive from a study of human T cells and chemical hapten exposure. Study-level background: Readings were taken at 6 days from patch tests that had applied 0.01% DPC to the upper back. Findings and limits, study-wide: More PT1 expanded TCRs went with higher patch test scores. The formation of large CDR3 similarity clusters by expanded TCRs significantly exceeded that of controls.

TCRdb reanalysed the RACE reads using MiXCR and keeps one entry per CDR3 protein. Of 95,000 to 150,000 distinct CDR3 sequences listed, approximately 13% are singletons. Time point in this sample: pre-sensitization, week 0. Treatment specified: therapeutic diphenylcyclopropenone sensitization with weekly scalp DPC. The study enrolled 18 to 70-year-old alopecia patients suitable for DPC. V lost 2 bases and J lost 7, with 18 bases in between. The V gene's germline CDR1 is SGHAT and CDR2 FQNNGV. This CDR3 contains 15 residues. This clonotype was obtained from a woman under 30 with alopecia areata. Some clones in this sample may be carry-over from other donors' samples. Sequenced here: whole blood, sampled in connection with sensitization to the hapten diphenylcyclopropenone (DPC). The chain is built from TRBV11-2 and TRBJ2-7; D is unresolved. The DNA of the CDR3 is TGTGCCAGCAGCTTAAAAGGGTCTAGGGCGATTGAGCAGTACTTC. Translation: CASSLKGSRAIEQYF.